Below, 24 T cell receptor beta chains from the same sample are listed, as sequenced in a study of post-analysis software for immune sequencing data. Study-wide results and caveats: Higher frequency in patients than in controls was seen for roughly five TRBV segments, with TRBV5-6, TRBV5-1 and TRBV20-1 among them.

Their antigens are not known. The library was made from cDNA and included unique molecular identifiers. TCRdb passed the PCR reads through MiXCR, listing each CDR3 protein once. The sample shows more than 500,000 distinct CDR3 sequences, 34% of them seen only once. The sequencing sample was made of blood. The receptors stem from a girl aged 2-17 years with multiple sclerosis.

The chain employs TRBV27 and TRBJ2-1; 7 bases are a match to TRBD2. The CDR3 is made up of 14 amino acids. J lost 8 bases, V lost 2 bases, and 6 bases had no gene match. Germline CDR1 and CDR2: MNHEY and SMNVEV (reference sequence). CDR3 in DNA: TGTGCCAGCAGTTTAAAGGGAGGGTGGGATGAGCAGTTCTTC. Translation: CASSLKGGWDEQFF.

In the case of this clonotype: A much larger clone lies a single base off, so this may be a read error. Here the CDR3 reads CASSQDPGTRNEQYF. The CDR3 bases are TGTGCCAGCAGCCAAGACCCCGGGACTAGAAATGAGCAGTACTTC. This chain uses TRBV4-2 with TRBJ2-1; 8 bases fit TRBD2. The J call may be in error: the DNA end matches TRBJ2-7 better. CDR1 LGHNA and CDR2 YNFKEQ come from the germline V gene. This CDR3 has 15 residues.

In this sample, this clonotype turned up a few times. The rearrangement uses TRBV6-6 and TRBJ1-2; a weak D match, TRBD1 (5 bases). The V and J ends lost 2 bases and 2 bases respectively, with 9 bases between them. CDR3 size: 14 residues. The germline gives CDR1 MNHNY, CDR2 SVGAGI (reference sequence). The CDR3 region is CASSYGAVNYGYTF. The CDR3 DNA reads TGTGCCAGCAGTTACGGGGCAGTGAACTATGGCTACACCTTC.

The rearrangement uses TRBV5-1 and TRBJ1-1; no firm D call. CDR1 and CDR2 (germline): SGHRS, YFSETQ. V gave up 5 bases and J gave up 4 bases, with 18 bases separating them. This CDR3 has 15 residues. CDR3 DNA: TGCGCCAGCAGAGAAGGTGGGGTTGGTGGCACTGAAGCTTTCTTT. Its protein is CASREGGVGGTEAFF.

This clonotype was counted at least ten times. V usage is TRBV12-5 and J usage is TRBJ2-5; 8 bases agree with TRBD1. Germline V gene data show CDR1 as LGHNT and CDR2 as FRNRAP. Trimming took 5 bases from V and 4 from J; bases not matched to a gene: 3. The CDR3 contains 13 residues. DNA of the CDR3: TGTGCTAGTGGTCCAGGGGGCAGAGAGACCCAGTACTTC. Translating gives CASGPGGRETQYF.

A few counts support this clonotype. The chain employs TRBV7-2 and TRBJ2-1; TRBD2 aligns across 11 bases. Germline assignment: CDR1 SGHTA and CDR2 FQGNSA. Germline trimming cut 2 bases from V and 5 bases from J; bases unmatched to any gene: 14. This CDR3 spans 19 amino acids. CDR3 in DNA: TGTGCCAGCAGCTTATGGGCATTGACCGCTAGCGGGGGGCACAATGAGCAGTTCTTC. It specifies CASSLWALTASGGHNEQFF.

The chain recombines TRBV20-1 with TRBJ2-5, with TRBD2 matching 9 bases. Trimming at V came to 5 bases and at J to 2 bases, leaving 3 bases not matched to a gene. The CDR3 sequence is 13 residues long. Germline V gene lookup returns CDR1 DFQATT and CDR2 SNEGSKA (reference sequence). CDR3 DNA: TGCAGTGCTGCGGGGGGGCGTCAAGAGACCCAGTACTTC. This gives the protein CSAAGGRQETQYF.

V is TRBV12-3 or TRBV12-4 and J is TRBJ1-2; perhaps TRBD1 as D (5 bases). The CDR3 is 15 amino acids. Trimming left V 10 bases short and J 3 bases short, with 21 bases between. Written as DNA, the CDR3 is TGTGCCACCAAGACTTCGGGAGGGGCGGACTATGGCTACACCTTC. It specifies CATKTSGGADYGYTF.

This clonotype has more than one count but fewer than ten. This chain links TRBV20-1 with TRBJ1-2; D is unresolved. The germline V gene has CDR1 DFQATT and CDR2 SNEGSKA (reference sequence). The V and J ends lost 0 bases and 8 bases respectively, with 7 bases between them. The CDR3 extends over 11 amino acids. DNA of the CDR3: TGCAGTGCTAGAGATCACCCAGGCTACACCTTC. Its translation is CSARDHPGYTF.

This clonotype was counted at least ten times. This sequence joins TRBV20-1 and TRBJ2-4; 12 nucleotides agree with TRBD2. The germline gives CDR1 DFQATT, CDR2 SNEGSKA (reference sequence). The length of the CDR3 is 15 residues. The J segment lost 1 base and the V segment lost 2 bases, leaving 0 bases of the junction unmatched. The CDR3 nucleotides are TGCAGTGCTAGAACTAGCGGGGGGGCCAAAAACATTCAGTACTTC. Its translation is CSARTSGGAKNIQYF.

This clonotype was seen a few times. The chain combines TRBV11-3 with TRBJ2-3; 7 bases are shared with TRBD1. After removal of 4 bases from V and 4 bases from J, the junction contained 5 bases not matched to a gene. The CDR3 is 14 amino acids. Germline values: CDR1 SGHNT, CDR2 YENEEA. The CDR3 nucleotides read TGTGCCAGCAGCTCCCGACAGGGTGCAGATACGCAGTATTTT. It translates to CASSSRQGADTQYF.

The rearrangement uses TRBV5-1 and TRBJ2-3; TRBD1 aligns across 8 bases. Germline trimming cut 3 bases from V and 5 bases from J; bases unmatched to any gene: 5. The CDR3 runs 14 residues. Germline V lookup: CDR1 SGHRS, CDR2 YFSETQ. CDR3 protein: CASSWQGAIDTQYF. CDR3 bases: TGCGCCAGCAGCTGGCAGGGGGCCATAGATACGCAGTATTTT.

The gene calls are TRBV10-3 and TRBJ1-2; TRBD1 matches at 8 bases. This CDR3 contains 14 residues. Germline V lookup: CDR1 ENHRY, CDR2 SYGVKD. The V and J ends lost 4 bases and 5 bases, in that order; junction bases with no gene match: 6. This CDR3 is CAISGGQARYGYTF. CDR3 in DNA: TGTGCCATCAGTGGGGGACAGGCTCGGTATGGCTACACCTTC.

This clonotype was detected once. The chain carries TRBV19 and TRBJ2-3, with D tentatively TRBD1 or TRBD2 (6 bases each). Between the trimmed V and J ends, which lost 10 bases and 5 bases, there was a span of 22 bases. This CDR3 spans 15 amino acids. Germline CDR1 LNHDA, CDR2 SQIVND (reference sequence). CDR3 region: CATNPGSGAGDTQYF. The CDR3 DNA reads TGTGCCACCAACCCCGGCTCGGGGGCCGGAGATACGCAGTATTTT.

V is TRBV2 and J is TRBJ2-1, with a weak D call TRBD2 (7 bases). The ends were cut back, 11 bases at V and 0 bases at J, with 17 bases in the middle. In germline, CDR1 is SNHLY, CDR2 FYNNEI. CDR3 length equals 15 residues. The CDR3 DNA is TGTGCCGGGTGGGGGCGGGGGAACTCCTACAATGAGCAGTTCTTC. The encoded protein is CAGWGRGNSYNEQFF.

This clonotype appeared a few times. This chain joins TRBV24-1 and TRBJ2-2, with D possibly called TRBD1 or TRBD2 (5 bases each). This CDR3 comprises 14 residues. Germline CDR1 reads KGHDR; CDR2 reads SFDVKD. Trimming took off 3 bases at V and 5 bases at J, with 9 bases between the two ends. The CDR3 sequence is CATSDVGGTGELFF. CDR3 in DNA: TGTGCCACCAGTGATGTTGGGGGAACCGGGGAGCTGTTTTTT.

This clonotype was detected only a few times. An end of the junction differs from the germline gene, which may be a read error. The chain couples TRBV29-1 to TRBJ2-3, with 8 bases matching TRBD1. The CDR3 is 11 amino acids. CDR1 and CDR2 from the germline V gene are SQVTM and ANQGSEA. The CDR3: CSLDTGGTQYF. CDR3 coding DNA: TGCAGCCTTGATACAGGGGGTACGCAGTATTTT.

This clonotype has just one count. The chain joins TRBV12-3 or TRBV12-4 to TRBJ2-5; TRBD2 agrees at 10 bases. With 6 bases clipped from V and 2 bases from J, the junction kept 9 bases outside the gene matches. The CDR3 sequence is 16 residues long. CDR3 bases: TGTGCCAGCAGCGAATCTAGCGGGGGCCTTCAAGAGACCCAGTACTTC. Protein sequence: CASSESSGGLQETQYF.

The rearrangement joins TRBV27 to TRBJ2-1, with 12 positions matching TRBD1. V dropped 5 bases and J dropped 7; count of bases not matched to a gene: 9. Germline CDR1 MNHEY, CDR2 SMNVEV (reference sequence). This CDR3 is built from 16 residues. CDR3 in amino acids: CASSILPGQGANEQFF. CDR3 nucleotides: TGTGCCAGCAGTATCCTTCCGGGACAGGGGGCGAATGAGCAGTTCTTC.

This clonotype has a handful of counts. CDR3: CASSYHVKGETQYF. The CDR3, as DNA: TGTGCCAGCAGTTATCACGTAAAGGGGGAGACCCAGTACTTC. The chain has TRBV6-5 and TRBJ2-5; D is perhaps TRBD1 (5 bases). V was shortened by 3 bases and J by 5 bases, with 13 bases between the two germline ends. Germline CDR1 reads MNHEY; CDR2 reads SVGAGI. The CDR3 is 14 amino acids.

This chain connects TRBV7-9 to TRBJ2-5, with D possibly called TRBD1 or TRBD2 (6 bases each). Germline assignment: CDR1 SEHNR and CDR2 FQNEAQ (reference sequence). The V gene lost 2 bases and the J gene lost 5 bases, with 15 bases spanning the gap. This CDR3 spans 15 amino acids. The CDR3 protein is CASSLNPGGAETQYF. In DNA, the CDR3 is TGTGCCAGCAGCTTAAATCCCGGGGGCGCGGAGACCCAGTACTTC.

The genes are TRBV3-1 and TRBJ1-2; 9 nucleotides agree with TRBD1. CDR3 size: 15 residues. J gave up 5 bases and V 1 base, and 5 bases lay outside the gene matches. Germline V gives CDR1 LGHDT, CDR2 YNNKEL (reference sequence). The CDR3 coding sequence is TGTGCCAGCAGCCAAGGTTGGGACAGGGAGTATGGCTACACCTTC. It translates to CASSQGWDREYGYTF.

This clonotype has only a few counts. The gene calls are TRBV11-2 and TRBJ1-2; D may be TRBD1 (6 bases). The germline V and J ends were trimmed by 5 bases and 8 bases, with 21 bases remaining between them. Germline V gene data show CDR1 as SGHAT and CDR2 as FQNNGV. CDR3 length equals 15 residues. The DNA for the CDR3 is TGTGCCAGCAGCCCAAATCGGAACAGGGTCTACGGCTACACCTTC. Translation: CASSPNRNRVYGYTF.

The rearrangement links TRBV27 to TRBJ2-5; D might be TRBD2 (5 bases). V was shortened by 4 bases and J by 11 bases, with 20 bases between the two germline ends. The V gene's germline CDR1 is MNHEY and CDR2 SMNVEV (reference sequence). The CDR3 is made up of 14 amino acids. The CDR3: CASSSPGNGGTQYF. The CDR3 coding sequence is TGTGCCAGCAGTTCCCCCGGGAACGGAGGAACGCAGTACTTC.